The subject of this entry is one TCR beta chain. Assay used: immunoSEQ multiplex PCR; TCRdb lists only in-frame clones, some missing. Found here are fewer than 700,000 clones, 70% to 90% of them singletons; the top ten hold around 7.8%. A Seattle source enrolled patients during active infection and followed them longitudinally. The data originate from a study of blood T cell repertoires in COVID-19. Background on the study: Sample material is recorded as cDNA or gDNA derived from T cells, B-cell-depleted T cells, or PBMCs.

Germline V gene data show CDR1 as LGHNT and CDR2 as FRNRAP. V was pared by 3 bases and J by 3 bases, with 12 bases between. The CDR3 sequence is 15 residues long. This clonotype originated in a woman aged 45-59 years with COVID-19, enrolled during active disease. The chain employs TRBV12-5 and TRBJ2-1, with D possibly being TRBD1 (6 bases). Sequenced sample: peripheral blood. CDR3 in amino acids: CASGFGRGYYNEQFF. Here the CDR3 DNA reads TGTGCTAGTGGTTTCGGAAGGGGGTACTACAATGAGCAGTTCTTC.